This T cell receptor (beta chain) originates from a study of cytomegalovirus exposure and HLA in healthy donors (dated by TCRdb to between 2016 and 2019). As for the study more broadly: A later analysis indicated that the 120 validation repertoires were generated on the platform also employed for the 650 to 850 repertoires of the first cohort. The study aimed to test whether signatures of past pathogen exposure could be identified by cataloging public T cell receptors. A separate validation cohort of 90 to 150 different subjects was used in addition to the roughly 640-subject first cohort. To predict cytomegalovirus infection status, the study combined high-throughput TCR immunosequencing, statistical association of individual TCRs with disease status, and machine learning.

Donors formed part of the validation cohort, which comprised 120 subjects and was distinct from the first cohort of several hundred subjects. On the study overall, not on this receptor specifically: In vitro tests confirmed that a few of the cytomegalovirus-associated TCR beta chains recognize cytomegalovirus antigens. Of the cluster scores, 85% to 95% were above 0 in a later analysis, which found that TCRs clustered in the first cohort also tended to co-occur in the 120 or so validation repertoires. The authors suggested that the approach could potentially be extended to other disease states and immunological phenotypes. A total of 164 TCR beta chains were listed by the study as associated with cytomegalovirus. Cytomegalovirus status was reported to be diagnosed by the classifier with high specificity and sensitivity in both the original and validation cohorts. The validation cohort had no HLA typing available for a later analysis, so co-occurrence within that cohort was assessed over all 120 or so repertoires. Across donors, most TCR sequences were observed very rarely, whereas some public TCRs were present in many individuals.

Notes on this clone: Its antigen is unknown. Base qualities are not recorded, but no much larger clone differs from it by a single base.

The library came from the immunoSEQ multiplex PCR assay. The original pipeline was this. A statistical classification framework was built for diagnosing cytomegalovirus status from the catalog of TCR beta chain sequences. TCRdb stores this immuneACCESS table with in-frame sequences only. Part of the clones is absent; in the studies checked, under half of the shortfall reflects unresolved V genes, and no reason is known for the rest. V and J calls and clone size are given by that table; D and trimming were obtained from the DNA. Recorded for this sample are about 58,000 clones; about 92% of them occurred a single time. Of the sample, 0.8% to 1.2% is held by the ten largest clones. CDR1 and CDR2 are drawn from the germline V gene (reference sequence): PRHDT, FYEKMQ. V loses 2 bases, J loses 6 bases, and the germline ends lie 11 bases apart. The CDR3 measures 13 amino acids from cysteine to phenylalanine. The kept DNA is CDR3 alone, 39 bases in frame from the first base.

The chain uses TRBV13 and TRBJ2-7, with the D segment identity uncertain. The receptor comes from a man between 18 and 35 years old in good health and CMV-seronegative. The sequenced material came from PBMCs. The sequenced DNA is TGTGCCAGCAGCTTATCCCTAGGAACCGAGCAGTACTTC. Translation gives CASSLSLGTEQYF.